This T cell receptor beta chain was captured in a study of T cell repertoires in cytomegalovirus infection. Across the whole study: Researchers turned to recently identified HLA-C-restricted CMV epitopes as well as well-studied HLA-B-restricted ones. From public TCR beta signatures came an indication of both CMV infection and matching HLA type. Study-wide points: Carriers of CMV and the relevant HLA type were discriminated by public TCR beta frequency.

The V and J ends lost 6 bases and 0 bases respectively, with 9 bases between them. CDR3 length: 13 amino acids. From germline, CDR1 is SQVTM and CDR2 ANQGSEA. TCRdb analysed the reads with MiXCR anew, one entry per CDR3 protein. The repertoire holds approximately 990,000 distinct CDR3 sequences, with less than 35% as singletons. This clonotype has just a few counts. Its specificity is not known. Sample: cultured CD8+ T cells from PBMCs, taken from culture after CMV antigen stimulation. The rearrangement joins TRBV29-1 to TRBJ2-1, with unresolved D. The clonotype comes from a human donor in good health (CMV status not recorded). Some clones in this sample may be carry-over from other donors' samples. CDR3 amino acids: CSVDDDSYNEQFF. CDR3 nucleotides: TGCAGCGTCGATGACGACTCCTACAATGAGCAGTTCTTC.